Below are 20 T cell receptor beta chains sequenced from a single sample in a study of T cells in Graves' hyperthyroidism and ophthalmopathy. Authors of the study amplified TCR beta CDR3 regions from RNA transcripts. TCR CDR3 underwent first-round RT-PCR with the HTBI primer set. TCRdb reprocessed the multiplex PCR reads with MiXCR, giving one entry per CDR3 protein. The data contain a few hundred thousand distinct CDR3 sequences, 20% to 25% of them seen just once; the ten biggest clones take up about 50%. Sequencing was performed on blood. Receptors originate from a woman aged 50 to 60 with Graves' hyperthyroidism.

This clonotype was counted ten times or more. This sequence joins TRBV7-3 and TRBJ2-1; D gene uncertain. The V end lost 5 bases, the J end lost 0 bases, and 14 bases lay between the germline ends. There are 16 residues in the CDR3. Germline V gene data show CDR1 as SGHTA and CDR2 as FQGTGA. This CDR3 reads CASSPSLLSSYNEQFF. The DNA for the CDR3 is TGTGCCAGCAGCCCTAGTCTCTTGAGCTCCTACAATGAGCAGTTCTTC.

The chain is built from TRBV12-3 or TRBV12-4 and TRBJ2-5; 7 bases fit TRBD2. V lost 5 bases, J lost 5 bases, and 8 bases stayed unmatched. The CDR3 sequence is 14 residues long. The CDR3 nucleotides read TGTGCCAGCAGTGGACTAGACCCGCGGGAGACCCAGTACTTC. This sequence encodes CASSGLDPRETQYF.

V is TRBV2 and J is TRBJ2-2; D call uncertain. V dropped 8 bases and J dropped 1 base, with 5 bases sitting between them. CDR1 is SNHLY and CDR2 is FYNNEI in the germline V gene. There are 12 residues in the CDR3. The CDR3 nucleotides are TGTGCCAGCGGAGTGAACACCGGGGAGCTGTTTTTT. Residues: CASGVNTGELFF.

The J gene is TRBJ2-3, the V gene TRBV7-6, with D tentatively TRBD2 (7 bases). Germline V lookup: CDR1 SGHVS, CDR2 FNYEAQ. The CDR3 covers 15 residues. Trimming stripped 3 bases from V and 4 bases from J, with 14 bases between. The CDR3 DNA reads TGTGCCAGCAGCTTCATTGCGGGGGCCGCAGATACGCAGTATTTT. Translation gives CASSFIAGAADTQYF.

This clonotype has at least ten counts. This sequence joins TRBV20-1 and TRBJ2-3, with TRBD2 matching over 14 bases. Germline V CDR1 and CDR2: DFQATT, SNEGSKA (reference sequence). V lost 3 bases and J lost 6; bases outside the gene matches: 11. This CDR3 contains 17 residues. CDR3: CSASRLAGGRSRDTQYF. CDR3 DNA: TGCAGTGCTAGCAGACTAGCGGGAGGGCGGAGTAGGGATACGCAGTATTTT.

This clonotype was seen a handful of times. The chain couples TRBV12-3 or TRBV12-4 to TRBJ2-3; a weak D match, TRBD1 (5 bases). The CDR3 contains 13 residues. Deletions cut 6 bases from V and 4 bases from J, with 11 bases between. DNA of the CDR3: TGTGCCAGCAGCCCGCTAGGGGCAGATACGCAGTATTTT. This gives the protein CASSPLGADTQYF.

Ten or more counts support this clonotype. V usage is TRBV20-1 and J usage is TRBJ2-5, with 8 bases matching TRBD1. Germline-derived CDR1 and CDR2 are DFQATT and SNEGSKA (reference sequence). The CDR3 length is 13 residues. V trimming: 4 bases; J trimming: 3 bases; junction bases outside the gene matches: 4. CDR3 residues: CSATRQGKETQYF. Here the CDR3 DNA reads TGCAGTGCTACTCGACAGGGGAAAGAGACCCAGTACTTC.

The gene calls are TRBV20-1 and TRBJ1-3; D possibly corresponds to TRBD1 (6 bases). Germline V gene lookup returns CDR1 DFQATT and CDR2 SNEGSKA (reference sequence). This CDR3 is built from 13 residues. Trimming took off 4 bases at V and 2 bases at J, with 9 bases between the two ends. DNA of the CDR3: TGCAGTGCTAAGGGGGAGGCTGGAAACACCATATATTTT. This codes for CSAKGEAGNTIYF.

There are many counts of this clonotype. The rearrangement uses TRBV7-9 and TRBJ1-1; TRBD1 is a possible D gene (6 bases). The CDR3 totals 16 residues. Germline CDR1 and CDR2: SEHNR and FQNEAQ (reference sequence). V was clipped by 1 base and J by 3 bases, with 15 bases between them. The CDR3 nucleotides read TGTGCCAGCAGCTTAGACCCCGGGACACCATACACTGAAGCTTTCTTT. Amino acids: CASSLDPGTPYTEAFF.

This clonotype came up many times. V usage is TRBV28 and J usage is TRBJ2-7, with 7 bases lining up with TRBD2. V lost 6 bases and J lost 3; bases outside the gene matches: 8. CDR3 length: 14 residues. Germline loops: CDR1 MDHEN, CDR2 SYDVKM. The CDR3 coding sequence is TGTGCCAGCAGGATAAGCGGGACCCGCTACGAGCAGTACTTC. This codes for CASRISGTRYEQYF.

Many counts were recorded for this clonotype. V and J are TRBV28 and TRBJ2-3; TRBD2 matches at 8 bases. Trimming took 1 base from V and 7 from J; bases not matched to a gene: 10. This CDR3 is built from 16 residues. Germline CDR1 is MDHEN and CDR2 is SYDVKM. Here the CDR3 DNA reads TGTGCCAGCAGTTTATCCGGGGGGGCCGGCGGGAATACGCAGTATTTT. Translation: CASSLSGGAGGNTQYF. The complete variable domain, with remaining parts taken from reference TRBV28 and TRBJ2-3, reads DVKVTQSSRYLVKRTGEKVFLECVQDMDHENMFWYRQDPGLGLRLIYFSYDVKMKEKGDIPEGYSVSREKKERFSLILESASTNQTSMYLCASSLSGGAGGNTQYFGPGTRLTVL.

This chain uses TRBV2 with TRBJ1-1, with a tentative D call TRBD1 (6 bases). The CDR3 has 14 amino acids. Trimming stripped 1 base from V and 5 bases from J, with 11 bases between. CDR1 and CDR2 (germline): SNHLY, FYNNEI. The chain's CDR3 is CASSEDRVVTEAFF. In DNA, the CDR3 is TGTGCCAGCAGTGAAGACAGGGTGGTAACTGAAGCTTTCTTT.

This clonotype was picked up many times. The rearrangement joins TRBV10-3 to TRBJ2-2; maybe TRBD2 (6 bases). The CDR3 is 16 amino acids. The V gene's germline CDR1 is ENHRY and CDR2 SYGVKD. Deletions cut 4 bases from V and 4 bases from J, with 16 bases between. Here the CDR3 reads CAISGGGTASTGELFF. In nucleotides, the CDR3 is TGTGCCATCAGTGGTGGGGGGACCGCGAGCACCGGGGAGCTGTTTTTT.

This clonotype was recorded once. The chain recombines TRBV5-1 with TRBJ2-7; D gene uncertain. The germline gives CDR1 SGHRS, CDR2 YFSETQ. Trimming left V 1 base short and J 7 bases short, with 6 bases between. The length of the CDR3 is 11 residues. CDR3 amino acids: CASSLNGEQYF. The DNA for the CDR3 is TGCGCCAGCAGCTTGAACGGTGAGCAGTACTTC.

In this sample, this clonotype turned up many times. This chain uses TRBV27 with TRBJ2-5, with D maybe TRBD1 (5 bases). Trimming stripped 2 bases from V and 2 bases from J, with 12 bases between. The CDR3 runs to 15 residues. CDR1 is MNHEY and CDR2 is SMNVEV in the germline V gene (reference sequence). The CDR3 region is CASSLAAGWQETQYF. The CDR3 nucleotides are TGTGCCAGCAGTTTAGCGGCAGGGTGGCAAGAGACCCAGTACTTC.

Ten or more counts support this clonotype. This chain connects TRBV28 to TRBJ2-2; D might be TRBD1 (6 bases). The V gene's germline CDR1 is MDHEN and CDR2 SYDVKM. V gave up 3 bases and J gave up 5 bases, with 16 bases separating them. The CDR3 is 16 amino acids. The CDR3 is CASSFRGRRMTGELFF. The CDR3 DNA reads TGTGCCAGCAGTTTCAGGGGCCGCCGGATGACCGGGGAGCTGTTTTTT.

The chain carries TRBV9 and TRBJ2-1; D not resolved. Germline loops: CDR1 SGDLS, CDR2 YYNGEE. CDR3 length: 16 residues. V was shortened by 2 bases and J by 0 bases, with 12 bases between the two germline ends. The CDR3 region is CASSVQALSSYNEQFF. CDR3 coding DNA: TGTGCCAGCAGCGTGCAGGCCCTGTCCTCCTACAATGAGCAGTTCTTC.

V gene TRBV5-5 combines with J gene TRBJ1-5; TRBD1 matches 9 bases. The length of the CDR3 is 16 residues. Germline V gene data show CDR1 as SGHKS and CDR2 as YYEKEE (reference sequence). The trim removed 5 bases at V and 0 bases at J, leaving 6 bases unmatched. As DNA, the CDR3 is TGTGCCAGCAGTCGATGGGACAGGGCTAGCAATCAGCCCCAGCATTTT. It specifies CASSRWDRASNQPQHF.

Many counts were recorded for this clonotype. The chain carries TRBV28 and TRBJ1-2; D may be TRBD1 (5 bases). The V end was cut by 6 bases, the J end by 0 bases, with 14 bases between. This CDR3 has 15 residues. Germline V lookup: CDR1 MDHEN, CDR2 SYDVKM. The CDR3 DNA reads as TGTGCCAGCAGCCGAATTGGGGGGACTAACTATGGCTACACCTTC. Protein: CASSRIGGTNYGYTF.

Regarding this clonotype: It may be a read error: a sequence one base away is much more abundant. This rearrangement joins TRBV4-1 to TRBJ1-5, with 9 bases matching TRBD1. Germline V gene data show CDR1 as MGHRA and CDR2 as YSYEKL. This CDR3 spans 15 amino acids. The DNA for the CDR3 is TGCGCCGGCAGCCGGGACAGGGCGAGCAATCAGCCCCAGCATTTT. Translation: CAGSRDRASNQPQHF.